This is a list of T cell receptor beta chains from one sample in a study of blood T cells in healthy people across ages. In TCRdb, the 5' RACE reads were re-called with MiXCR into one record per CDR3 protein. Of some 1.4 million distinct CDR3 sequences in the sample, around two fifths are singletons; the top ten hold 7.9%. Sequencing was carried out using blood. These receptors were taken from a woman younger than 30 in good health. The CDR3 runs from the conserved cysteine through the conserved F or W. The D gene is left open where the match is weak. Some rows have no size entry. The others give once, few or many, or a class for an expanded clone.

abundance: few; d_gene: TRBD1; v_gene: TRBV9; j_gene: TRBJ1-4; CDR3aa: CASSVDKGAYEKLFF; CDR3nt: TGTGCCAGCAGCGTAGACAAGGGGGCTTACGAAAAACTGTTTTTT
abundance: NA; d_gene: TRBD1; v_gene: TRBV5-5; j_gene: TRBJ2-5; CDR3aa: CASSNPGQGARETQYF; CDR3nt: TGTGCCAGCAGCAATCCGGGACAGGGGGCGAGGGAGACCCAGTACTTC
abundance: NA; d_gene: TRBD2; v_gene: TRBV12-3/TRBV12-4; j_gene: TRBJ2-3; CDR3aa: CASILLAGATDTQYF; CDR3nt: TGTGCCAGCATCCTACTAGCGGGGGCCACAGATACGCAGTATTTT
abundance: many; d_gene: NA; v_gene: TRBV12-3/TRBV12-4; j_gene: TRBJ1-1; CDR3aa: CASSGRALRSTGTEAFF; CDR3nt: TGTGCCAGCAGTGGCAGGGCCCTCCGGAGTACGGGCACTGAAGCTTTCTTT
abundance: many; d_gene: TRBD2; v_gene: TRBV10-3; j_gene: TRBJ2-3; CDR3aa: CAISDPGRSDTQYF; CDR3nt: TGTGCCATCAGCGACCCCGGGAGGTCAGATACGCAGTATTTT
abundance: many; d_gene: TRBD2; v_gene: TRBV7-2; j_gene: TRBJ2-3; CDR3aa: CASSLGLGLAEADTQYF; CDR3nt: TGTGCCAGCAGCTTAGGATTAGGGCTAGCGGAAGCGGATACGCAGTATTTT
abundance: NA; d_gene: NA; v_gene: TRBV7-9; j_gene: TRBJ2-5; CDR3aa: CASSSGRLLETQYF; CDR3nt: TGTGCCAGCAGCTCCGGCCGGTTATTAGAGACCCAGTACTTC
abundance: NA; d_gene: TRBD1; v_gene: TRBV27; j_gene: TRBJ1-1; CDR3aa: CASSGQAHTEAFF; CDR3nt: TGTGCCAGCAGTGGACAGGCCCACACTGAAGCTTTCTTT
abundance: few; d_gene: TRBD1; v_gene: TRBV7-9; j_gene: TRBJ2-7; CDR3aa: CASSLIGTVSYEQYF; CDR3nt: TGTGCCAGCAGCTTAATTGGGACAGTATCCTACGAGCAGTACTTC
abundance: few; d_gene: NA; v_gene: TRBV15; j_gene: TRBJ2-5; CDR3aa: CATGTLAQETQYF; CDR3nt: TGTGCCACCGGGACTCTAGCTCAAGAGACCCAGTACTTC
abundance: once; d_gene: NA; v_gene: TRBV6-6; j_gene: TRBJ2-7; CDR3aa: CASSFLSAGTPKDEQYF; CDR3nt: TGTGCCAGCAGTTTCCTATCCGCTGGGACCCCAAAGGACGAGCAGTACTTC
abundance: NA; d_gene: NA; v_gene: TRBV20-1; j_gene: TRBJ1-1; CDR3aa: CSSFGRLNTEAFF; CDR3nt: TGCAGTTCCTTCGGACGGTTAAACACTGAAGCTTTCTTT
abundance: NA; d_gene: TRBD1; v_gene: TRBV6-1; j_gene: TRBJ2-7; CDR3aa: CASSGLGGDRGSYNEQYF; CDR3nt: TGTGCCAGCAGTGGACTAGGTGGTGACAGGGGTTCCTACAATGAGCAGTACTTC
abundance: NA; d_gene: NA; v_gene: TRBV20-1; j_gene: TRBJ2-3; CDR3aa: CSARVPMLPSPDTQYF; CDR3nt: TGCAGTGCTAGAGTCCCTATGCTGCCATCACCAGATACGCAGTATTTT